Listed here are 10 T cell receptor beta chains from one sample, sequenced in a study of blood T cell repertoires in COVID-19. Assay used: immunoSEQ multiplex PCR; TCRdb lists only in-frame clones, some missing. The sample has tens of thousands of clones, around 92% seen once. The sequenced sample was peripheral blood. Source of these receptors: a man in his forties or fifties with COVID-19, enrolled during active disease.

V is TRBV2 and J is TRBJ1-1, with a possible D match to TRBD1 (6 bases). The CDR3 is 14 residues long. Trimming shortened V by 4 bases and J by 1 base, and 10 bases separated the two germline ends. Germline CDR1 SNHLY, CDR2 FYNNEI. The CDR3, as DNA: TGTGCCAGCAGTGTAGTACAGGGGAACACTGAAGCTTTCTTT. It yields the protein CASSVVQGNTEAFF. Supplemented by reference TRBV2 and TRBJ1-1, the full variable domain reads EPEVTQTPSHQVTQMGQEVILRCVPISNHLYFYWYRQILGQKVEFLVSFYNNEISEKSEIFDDQFSVERPDGSNFTLKIRSTKLEDSAMYFCASSVVQGNTEAFFGQGTRLTVV.

In DNA form, the CDR3 reads TGTGCCAGCAGCCAGGGACAGAGGAATGAAGCTTTCTTT. The encoded protein is CASSQGQRNEAFF. The V and J genes are TRBV11-2 and TRBJ1-1; TRBD1 matches at 7 bases. V shed 5 bases, J shed 7 bases, and the junction held 7 bases outside the gene matches. The germline V gene has CDR1 SGHAT and CDR2 FQNNGV. CDR3 length equals 13 residues.

This chain links TRBV6-5 with TRBJ1-2; D not certain. Germline V CDR1 and CDR2: MNHEY, SVGAGI. The V gene lost 5 bases and the J gene lost 1 base, with 11 bases spanning the gap. This CDR3 is built from 14 residues. As DNA, the CDR3 is TGTGCCAGCAGTCGTACTCGGTTTAACTATGGCTACACCTTC. Its protein product is CASSRTRFNYGYTF.

V is TRBV7-2 and J is TRBJ1-5; 9 bases align to TRBD1. J lost 6 bases, V lost 5 bases, and 8 bases had no gene match. This CDR3 comprises 15 residues. The V gene's germline CDR1 is SGHTA and CDR2 FQGNSA. The CDR3 loop reads CASSPSRDRVQPQHF. In DNA form, the CDR3 reads TGTGCCAGCAGCCCGTCCCGGGACAGGGTTCAGCCCCAGCATTTT.

The rearrangement joins TRBV12-3 or TRBV12-4 to TRBJ1-6, with 8 bases that match TRBD1. The CDR3 extends over 13 amino acids. V shed 6 bases, J shed 7 bases, and the junction held 2 bases outside the gene matches. CDR3 loop: CASSRQGNSPLHF. The CDR3 nucleotides read TGTGCCAGCAGCCGACAGGGGAATTCACCCCTCCACTTT.

The V gene is TRBV6-5, the J gene TRBJ1-2; D not certain. Trimming cost V 0 bases and J 8 bases, with 7 bases left between them. The CDR3 consists of 12 residues. The germline V gene encodes CDR1 MNHEY and CDR2 SVGAGI. CDR3 region: CASSYSLGGYTF. The DNA for the CDR3 is TGTGCCAGCAGTTACTCGCTGGGCGGCTACACCTTC.

V and J are TRBV5-4 and TRBJ2-7, with TRBD2 identical over 8 bases. The CDR3 has 17 residues. Per the germline V gene, CDR1 is SGHNT and CDR2 is YYREEE (reference sequence). The junction had 17 bases not matched to a gene; V was cut back by 4 bases and J by 5 bases. CDR3 in amino acids: CASSSPIGLADGNEQYF. The DNA of the CDR3 is TGTGCCAGCAGCAGCCCCATCGGACTAGCTGATGGAAACGAGCAGTACTTC.

The chain couples TRBV5-4 to TRBJ2-1, with TRBD2 identical over 10 bases. Trimming took 4 bases from V and 4 from J; bases not matched to a gene: 5. CDR1 and CDR2 (germline): SGHNT, YYREEE (reference sequence). CDR3 size: 15 residues. Here the CDR3 reads CASSVASGGYNEQFF. In DNA, the CDR3 is TGTGCCAGCAGCGTCGCTAGCGGGGGTTACAATGAGCAGTTCTTC.

The chain has TRBV7-3 and TRBJ2-2; D is undetermined. Germline V gene data show CDR1 as SGHTA and CDR2 as FQGTGA. This CDR3 comprises 13 residues. Between the trimmed V and J ends, which lost 5 bases and 3 bases, there was a span of 7 bases. The CDR3 spells CASSEDYTGELFF. For the CDR3, the DNA is TGTGCCAGCAGCGAAGACTACACCGGGGAGCTGTTTTTT. The full variable domain, its missing parts supplied by reference TRBV7-3 and TRBJ2-2, is GAGVSQTPSNKVTEKGKYVELRCDPISGHTALYWYRQSLGQGPEFLIYFQGTGAADDSGLPNDRFFAVRPEGSVSTLKIQRTERGDSAVYLCASSEDYTGELFFGEGSRLTVL.

This clone showed up just once. The chain joins TRBV25-1 to TRBJ2-2; D may be TRBD1 (6 bases). V was shortened by 4 bases and J by 4 bases, with 16 bases between the two germline ends. Germline CDR1 and CDR2: MGHDK and SYGVNS. This CDR3 spans 16 amino acids. The chain's CDR3 is CASSALMGRGTGELFF. The CDR3 coding sequence is TGTGCCAGCAGTGCTCTCATGGGCAGGGGCACCGGGGAGCTGTTTTTT.